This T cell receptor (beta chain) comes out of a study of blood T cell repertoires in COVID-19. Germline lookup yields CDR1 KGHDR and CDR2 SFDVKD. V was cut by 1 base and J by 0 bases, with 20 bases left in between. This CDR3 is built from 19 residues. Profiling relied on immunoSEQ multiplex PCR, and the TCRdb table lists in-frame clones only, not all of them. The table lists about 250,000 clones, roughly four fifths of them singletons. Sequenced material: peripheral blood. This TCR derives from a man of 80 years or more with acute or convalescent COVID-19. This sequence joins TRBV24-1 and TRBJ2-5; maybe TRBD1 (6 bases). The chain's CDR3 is CATSDLKLGQIGYQETQYF. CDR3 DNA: TGTGCCACCAGTGATTTAAAGCTCGGACAGATAGGGTACCAAGAGACCCAGTACTTC.